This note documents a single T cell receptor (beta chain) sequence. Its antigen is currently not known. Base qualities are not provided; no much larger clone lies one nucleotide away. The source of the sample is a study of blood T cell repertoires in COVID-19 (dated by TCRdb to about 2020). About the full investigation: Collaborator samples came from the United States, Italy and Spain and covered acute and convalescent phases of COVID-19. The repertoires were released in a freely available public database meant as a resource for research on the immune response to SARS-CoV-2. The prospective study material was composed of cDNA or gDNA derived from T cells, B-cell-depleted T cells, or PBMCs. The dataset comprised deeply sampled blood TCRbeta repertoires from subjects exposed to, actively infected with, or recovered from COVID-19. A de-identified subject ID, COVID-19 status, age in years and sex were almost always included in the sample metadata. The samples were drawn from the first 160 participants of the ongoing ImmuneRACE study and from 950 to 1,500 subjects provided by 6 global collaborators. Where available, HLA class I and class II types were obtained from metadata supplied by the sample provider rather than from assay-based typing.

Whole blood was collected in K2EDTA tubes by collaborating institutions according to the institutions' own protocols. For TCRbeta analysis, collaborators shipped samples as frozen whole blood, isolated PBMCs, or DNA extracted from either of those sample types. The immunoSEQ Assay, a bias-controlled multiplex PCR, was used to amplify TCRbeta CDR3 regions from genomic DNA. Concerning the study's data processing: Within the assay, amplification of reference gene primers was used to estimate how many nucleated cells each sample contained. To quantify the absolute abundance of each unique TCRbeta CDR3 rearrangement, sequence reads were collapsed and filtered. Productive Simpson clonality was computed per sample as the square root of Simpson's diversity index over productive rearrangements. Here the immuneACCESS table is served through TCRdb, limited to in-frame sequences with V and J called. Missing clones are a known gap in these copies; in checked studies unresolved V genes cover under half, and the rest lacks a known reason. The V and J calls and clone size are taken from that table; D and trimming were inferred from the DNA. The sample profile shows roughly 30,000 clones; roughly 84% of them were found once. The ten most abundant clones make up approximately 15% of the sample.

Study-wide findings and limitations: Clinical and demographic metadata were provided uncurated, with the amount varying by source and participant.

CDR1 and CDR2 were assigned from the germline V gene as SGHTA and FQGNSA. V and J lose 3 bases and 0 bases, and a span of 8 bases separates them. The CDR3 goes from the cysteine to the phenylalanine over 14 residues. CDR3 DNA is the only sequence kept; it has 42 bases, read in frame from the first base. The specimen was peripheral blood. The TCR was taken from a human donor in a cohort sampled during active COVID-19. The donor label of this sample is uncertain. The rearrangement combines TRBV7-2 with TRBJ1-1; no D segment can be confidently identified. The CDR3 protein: CASSFYALNTEAFF. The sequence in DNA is TGTGCCAGCAGCTTTTACGCGCTGAACACTGAAGCTTTCTTT.